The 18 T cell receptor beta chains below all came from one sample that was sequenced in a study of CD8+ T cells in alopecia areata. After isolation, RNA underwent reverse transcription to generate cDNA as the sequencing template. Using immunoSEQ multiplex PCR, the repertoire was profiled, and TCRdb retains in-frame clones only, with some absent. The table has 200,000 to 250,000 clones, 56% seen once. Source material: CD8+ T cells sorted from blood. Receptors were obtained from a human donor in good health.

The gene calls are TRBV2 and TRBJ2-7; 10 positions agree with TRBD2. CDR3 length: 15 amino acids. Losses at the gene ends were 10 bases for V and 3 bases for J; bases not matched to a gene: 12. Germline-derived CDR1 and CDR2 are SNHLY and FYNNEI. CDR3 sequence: CATEEGLAGDYEQYF. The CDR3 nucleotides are TGTGCCACCGAGGAAGGGCTAGCGGGGGACTACGAGCAGTACTTC.

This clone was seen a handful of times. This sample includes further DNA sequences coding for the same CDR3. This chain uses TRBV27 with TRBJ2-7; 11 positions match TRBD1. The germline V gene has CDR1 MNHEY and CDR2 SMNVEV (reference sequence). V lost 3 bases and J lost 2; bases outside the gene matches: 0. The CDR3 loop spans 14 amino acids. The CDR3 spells CASSLGQGAYEQYF. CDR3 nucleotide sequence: TGTGCCAGCAGTTTGGGACAGGGGGCCTACGAGCAGTACTTC.

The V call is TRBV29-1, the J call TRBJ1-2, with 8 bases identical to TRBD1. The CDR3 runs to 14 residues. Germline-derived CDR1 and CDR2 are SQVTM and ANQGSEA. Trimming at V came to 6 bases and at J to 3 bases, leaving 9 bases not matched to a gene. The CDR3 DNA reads TGCAGCGTAATGGCCGGGACAGGACACTATGGCTACACCTTC. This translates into CSVMAGTGHYGYTF.

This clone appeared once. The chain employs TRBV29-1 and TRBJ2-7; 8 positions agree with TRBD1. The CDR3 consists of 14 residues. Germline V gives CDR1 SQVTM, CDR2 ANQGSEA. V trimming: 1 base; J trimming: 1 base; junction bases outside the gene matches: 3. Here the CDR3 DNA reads TGCAGCGTTGAAGGGACAGGGACATCCTACGAGCAGTACTTC. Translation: CSVEGTGTSYEQYF.

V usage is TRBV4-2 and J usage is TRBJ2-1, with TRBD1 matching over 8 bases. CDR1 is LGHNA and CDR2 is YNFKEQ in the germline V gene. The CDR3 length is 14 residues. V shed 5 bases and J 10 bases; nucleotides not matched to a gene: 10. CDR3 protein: CASSSHSGGAEQFF. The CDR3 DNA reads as TGTGCCAGCAGCAGTCACTCAGGGGGCGCGGAGCAGTTCTTC.

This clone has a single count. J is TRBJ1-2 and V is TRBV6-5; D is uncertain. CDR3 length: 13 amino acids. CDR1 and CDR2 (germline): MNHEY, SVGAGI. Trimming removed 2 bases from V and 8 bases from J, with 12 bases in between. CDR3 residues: CASSYTARSGYTF. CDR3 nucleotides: TGTGCCAGCAGTTACACCGCTAGGTCAGGCTACACCTTC.

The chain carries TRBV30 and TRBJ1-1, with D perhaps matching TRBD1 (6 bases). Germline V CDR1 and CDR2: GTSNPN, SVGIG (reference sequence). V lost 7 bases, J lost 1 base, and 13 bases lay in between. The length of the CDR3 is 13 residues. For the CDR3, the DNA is TGTGCCTTTCGGACAGAGGCGAACACTGAAGCTTTCTTT. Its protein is CAFRTEANTEAFF.

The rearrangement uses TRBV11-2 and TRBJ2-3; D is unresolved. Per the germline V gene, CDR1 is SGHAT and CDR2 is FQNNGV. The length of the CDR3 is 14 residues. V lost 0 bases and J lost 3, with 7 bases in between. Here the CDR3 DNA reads TGTGCCAGCAGCTTAGATAGGGCAACAGATACGCAGTATTTT. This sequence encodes CASSLDRATDTQYF. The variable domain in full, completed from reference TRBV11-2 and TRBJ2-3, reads EAGVAQSPRYKIIEKRQSVAFWCNPISGHATLYWYQQILGQGPKLLIQFQNNGVVDDSQLPKDRFSAERLKGVDSTLKIQPAKLEDSAVYLCASSLDRATDTQYFGPGTRLTVL.

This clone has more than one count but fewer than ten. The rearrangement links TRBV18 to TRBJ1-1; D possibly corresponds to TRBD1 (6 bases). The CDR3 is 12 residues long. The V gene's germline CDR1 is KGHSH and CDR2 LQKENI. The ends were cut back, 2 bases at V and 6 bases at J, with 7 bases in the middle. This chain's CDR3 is CASSPGGPEAFF. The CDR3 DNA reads TGTGCCAGCTCACCAGGGGGCCCTGAAGCTTTCTTT.

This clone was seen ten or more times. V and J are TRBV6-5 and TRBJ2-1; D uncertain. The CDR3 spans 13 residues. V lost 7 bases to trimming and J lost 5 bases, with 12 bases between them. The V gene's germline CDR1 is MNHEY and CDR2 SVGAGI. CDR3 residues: CASNEDTHNEQFF. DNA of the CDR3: TGTGCCAGCAACGAAGACACCCACAATGAGCAGTTCTTC.

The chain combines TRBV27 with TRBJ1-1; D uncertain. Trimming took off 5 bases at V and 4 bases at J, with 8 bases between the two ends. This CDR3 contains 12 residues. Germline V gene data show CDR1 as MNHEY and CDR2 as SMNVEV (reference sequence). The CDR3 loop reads CASSPIGTEAFF. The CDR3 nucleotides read TGTGCCAGCAGTCCGATCGGCACTGAAGCTTTCTTT.

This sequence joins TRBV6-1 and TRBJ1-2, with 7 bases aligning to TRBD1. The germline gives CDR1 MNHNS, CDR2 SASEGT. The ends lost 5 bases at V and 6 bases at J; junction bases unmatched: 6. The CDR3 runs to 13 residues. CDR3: CASSTRDRDGYTF. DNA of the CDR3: TGTGCCAGCAGTACAAGAGACAGGGATGGCTACACCTTC.

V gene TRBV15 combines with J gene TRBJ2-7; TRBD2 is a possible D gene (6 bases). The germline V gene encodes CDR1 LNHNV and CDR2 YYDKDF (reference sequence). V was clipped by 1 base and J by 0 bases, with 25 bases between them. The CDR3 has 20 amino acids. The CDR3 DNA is TGTGCCACCAGCAGAGGGGAGGCAGGGCAACATCCACGGAGCTCCTACGAGCAGTACTTC. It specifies CATSRGEAGQHPRSSYEQYF.

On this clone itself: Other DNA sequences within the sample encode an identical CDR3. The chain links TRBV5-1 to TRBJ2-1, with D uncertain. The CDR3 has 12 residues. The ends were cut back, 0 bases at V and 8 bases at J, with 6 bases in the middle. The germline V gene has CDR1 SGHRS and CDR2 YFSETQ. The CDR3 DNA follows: TGCGCCAGCAGCTTGGTTGGGGATGAGCAGTTCTTC. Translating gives CASSLVGDEQFF.

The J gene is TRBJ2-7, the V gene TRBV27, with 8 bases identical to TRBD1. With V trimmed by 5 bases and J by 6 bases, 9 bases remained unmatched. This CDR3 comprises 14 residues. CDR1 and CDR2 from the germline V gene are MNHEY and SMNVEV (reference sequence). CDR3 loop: CASSEAQGVVEQYF. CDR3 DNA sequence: TGTGCCAGCAGTGAGGCACAGGGGGTGGTCGAGCAGTACTTC.

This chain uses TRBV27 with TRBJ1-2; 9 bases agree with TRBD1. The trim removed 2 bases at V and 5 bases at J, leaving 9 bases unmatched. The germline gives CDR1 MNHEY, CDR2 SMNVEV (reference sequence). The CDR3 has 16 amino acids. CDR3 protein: CASSLTLTGGLYGYTF. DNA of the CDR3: TGTGCCAGCAGTTTAACGTTAACAGGGGGCTTATATGGCTACACCTTC.

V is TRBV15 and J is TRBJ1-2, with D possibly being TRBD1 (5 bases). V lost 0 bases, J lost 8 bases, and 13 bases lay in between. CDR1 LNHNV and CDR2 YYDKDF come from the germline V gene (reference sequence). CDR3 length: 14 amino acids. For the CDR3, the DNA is TGTGCCACCAGCAGAGATAAGGGACCCTGGGGCTACACCTTC. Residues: CATSRDKGPWGYTF.

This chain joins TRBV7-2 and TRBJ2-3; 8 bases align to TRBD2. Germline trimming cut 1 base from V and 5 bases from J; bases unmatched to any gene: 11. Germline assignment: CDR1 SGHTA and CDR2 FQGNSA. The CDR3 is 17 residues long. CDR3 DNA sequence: TGTGCCAGCAGCTTAGGCAGGCGAAGCGGGGGTATAGATACGCAGTATTTT. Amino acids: CASSLGRRSGGIDTQYF.